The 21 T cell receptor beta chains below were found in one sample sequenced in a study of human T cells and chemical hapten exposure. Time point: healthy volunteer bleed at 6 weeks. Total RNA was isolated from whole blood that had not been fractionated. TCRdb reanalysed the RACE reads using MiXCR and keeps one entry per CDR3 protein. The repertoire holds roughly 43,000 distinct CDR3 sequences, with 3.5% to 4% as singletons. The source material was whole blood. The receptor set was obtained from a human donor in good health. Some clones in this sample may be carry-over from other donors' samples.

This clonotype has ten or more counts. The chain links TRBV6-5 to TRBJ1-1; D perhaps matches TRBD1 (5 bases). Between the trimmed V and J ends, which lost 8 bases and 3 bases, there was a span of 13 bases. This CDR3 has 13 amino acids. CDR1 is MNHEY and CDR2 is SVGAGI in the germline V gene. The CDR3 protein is CASGDGAYTEAFF. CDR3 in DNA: TGTGCCAGCGGGGACGGGGCGTACACTGAAGCTTTCTTT.

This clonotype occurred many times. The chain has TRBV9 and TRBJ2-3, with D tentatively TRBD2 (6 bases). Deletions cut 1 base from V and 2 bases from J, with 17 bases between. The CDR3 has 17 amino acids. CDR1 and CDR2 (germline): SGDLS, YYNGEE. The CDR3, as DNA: TGTGCCAGCAGCGTACAATCGGGAGTCCTCTCCACAGATACGCAGTATTTT. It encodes CASSVQSGVLSTDTQYF.

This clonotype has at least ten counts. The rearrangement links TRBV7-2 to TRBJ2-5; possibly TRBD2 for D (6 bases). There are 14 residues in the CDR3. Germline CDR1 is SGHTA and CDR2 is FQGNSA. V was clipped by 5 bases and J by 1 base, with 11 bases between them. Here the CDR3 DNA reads TGTGCCAGCAGCCCGATTAGCGGCCAAGAGACCCAGTACTTC. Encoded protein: CASSPISGQETQYF.

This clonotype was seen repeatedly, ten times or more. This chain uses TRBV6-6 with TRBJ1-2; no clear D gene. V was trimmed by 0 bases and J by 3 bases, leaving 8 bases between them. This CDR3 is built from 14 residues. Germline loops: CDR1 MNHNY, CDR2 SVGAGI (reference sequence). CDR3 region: CASSYSGSDYGYTF. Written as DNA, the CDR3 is TGTGCCAGCAGTTACTCTGGTTCAGACTATGGCTACACCTTC.

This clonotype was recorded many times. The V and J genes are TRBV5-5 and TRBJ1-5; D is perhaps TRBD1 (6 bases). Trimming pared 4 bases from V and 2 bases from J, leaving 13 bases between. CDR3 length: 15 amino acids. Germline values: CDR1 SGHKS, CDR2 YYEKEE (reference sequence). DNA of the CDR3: TGTGCCAGCAGCAGCATGGGGGGCGGCAATCAGCCCCAGCATTTT. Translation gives CASSSMGGGNQPQHF.

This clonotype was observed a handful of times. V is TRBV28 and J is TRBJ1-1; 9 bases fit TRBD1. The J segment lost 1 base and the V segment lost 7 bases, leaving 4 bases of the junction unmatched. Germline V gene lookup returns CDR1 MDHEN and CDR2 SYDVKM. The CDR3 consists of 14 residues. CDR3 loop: CASTWTGANTEAFF. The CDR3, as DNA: TGTGCCAGCACCTGGACAGGGGCGAACACTGAAGCTTTCTTT.

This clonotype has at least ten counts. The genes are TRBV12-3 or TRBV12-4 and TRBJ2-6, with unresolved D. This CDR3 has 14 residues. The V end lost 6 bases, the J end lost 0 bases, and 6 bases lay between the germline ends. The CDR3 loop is CASSVNSGANVLTF. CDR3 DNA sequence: TGTGCCAGCAGCGTCAACTCTGGGGCCAACGTCCTGACTTTC.

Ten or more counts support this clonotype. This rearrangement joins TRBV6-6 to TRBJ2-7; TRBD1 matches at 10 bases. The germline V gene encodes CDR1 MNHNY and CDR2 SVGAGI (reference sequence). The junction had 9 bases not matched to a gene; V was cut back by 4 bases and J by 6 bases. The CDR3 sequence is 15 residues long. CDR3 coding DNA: TGTGCCAGCAGTTCAACCGGGACAGGGGTTGCCGAGCAGTACTTC. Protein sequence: CASSSTGTGVAEQYF.

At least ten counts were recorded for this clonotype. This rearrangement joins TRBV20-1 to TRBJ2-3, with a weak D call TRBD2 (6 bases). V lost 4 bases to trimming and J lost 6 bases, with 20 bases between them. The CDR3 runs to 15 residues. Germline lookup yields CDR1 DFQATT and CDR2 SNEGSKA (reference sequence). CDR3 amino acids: CSATSTSHGWDTQYF. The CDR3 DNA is TGCAGTGCTACTTCTACTAGCCACGGTTGGGATACGCAGTATTTT.

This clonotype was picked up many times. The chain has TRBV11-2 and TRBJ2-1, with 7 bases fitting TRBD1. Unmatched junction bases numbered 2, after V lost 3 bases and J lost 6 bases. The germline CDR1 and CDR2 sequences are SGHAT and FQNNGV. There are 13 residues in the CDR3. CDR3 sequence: CASSFRQGNEQFF. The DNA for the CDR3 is TGTGCCAGCAGCTTCCGACAGGGCAATGAGCAGTTCTTC.

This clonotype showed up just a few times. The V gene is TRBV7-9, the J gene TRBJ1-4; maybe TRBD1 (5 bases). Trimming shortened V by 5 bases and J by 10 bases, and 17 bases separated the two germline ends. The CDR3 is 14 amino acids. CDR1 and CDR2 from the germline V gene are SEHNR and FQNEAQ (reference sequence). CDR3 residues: CASSPPGLGGKLFF. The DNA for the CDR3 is TGTGCCAGCAGCCCCCCGGGACTCGGAGGAAAACTGTTTTTT.

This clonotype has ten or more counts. The DNA of the CDR3 is TGCGCCAGCAGCTTGGCGGCTAGCGGGCAGGATACGCAGTATTTT. It yields the protein CASSLAASGQDTQYF. V gene TRBV5-1 combines with J gene TRBJ2-3; TRBD2 aligns across 8 bases. This CDR3 is 15 amino acids long. The germline CDR1 and CDR2 sequences are SGHRS and YFSETQ. J lost 6 bases, V lost 0 bases, and 6 bases had no gene match.

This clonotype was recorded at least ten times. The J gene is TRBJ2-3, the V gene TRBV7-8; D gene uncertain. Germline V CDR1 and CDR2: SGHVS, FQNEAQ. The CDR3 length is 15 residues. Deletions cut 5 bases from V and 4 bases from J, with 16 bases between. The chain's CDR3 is CASSPIGRRADTQYF. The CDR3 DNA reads TGTGCCAGCAGCCCTATCGGACGTAGAGCAGATACGCAGTATTTT.

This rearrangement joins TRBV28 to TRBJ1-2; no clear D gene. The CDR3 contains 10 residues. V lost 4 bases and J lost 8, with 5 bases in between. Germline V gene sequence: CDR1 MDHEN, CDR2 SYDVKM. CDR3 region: CASSSLGYTF. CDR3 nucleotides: TGTGCCAGCAGTTCGTTGGGCTACACCTTC.

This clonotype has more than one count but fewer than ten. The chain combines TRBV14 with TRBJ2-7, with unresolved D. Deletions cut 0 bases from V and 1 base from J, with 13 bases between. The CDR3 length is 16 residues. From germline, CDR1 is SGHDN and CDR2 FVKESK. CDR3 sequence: CASSQDGPPGSYEQYF. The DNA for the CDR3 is TGTGCCAGCAGCCAAGATGGTCCTCCTGGATCCTACGAGCAGTACTTC.

CDR3 bases: TGTGCCAGCAAAACAACAGGGGGTTTTGGAAACACCATATATTTT. Amino acids: CASKTTGGFGNTIYF. This rearrangement joins TRBV27 to TRBJ1-3; 8 bases map to TRBD1. Per the germline V gene, CDR1 is MNHEY and CDR2 is SMNVEV (reference sequence). The V gene end was trimmed by 7 bases and the J gene end by 3 bases; junction bases not matched to a gene: 8. The CDR3 is 15 residues long.

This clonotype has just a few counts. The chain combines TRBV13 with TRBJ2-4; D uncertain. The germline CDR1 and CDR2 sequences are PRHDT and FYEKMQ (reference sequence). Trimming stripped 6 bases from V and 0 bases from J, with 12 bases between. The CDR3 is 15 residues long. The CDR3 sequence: CASSSWRVAKNIQYF. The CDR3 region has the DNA TGTGCCAGCAGTTCCTGGCGTGTAGCCAAAAACATTCAGTACTTC.

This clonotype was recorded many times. CDR3 in amino acids: CASSPRTGPEQYF. CDR3 coding DNA: TGCGCCAGCAGCCCCCGGACAGGGCCCGAGCAGTACTTC. The rearrangement uses TRBV4-1 and TRBJ2-7, with 8 bases that match TRBD1. V was pared by 4 bases and J by 6 bases, with 5 bases of the junction left unmatched. The CDR3 has 13 residues. The germline CDR1 and CDR2 sequences are MGHRA and YSYEKL.

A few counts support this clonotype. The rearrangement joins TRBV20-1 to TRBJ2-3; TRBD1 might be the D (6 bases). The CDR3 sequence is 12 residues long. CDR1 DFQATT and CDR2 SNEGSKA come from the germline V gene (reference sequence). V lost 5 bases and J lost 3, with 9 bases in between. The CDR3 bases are TGCAGTGCTGTACAGGGAACAGATACGCAGTATTTT. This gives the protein CSAVQGTDTQYF.

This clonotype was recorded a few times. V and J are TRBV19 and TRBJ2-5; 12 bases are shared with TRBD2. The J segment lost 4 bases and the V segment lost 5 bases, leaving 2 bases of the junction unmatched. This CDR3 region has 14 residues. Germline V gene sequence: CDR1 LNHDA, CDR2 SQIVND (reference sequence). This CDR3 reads CASSAGLAGETQYF. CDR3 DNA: TGTGCCAGTAGTGCGGGACTAGCGGGAGAGACCCAGTACTTC. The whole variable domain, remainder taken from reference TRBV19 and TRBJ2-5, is DGGITQSPKYLFRKEGQNVTLSCEQNLNHDAMYWYRQDPGQGLRLIYYSQIVNDFQKGDIAEGYSVSREKKESFPLTVTSAQKNPTAFYLCASSAGLAGETQYFGPGTRLLVL.

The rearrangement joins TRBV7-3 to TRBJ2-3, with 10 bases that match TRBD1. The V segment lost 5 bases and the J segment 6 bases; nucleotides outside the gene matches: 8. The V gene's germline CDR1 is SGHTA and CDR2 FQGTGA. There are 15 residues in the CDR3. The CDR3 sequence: CASSGGQGWLDTQYF. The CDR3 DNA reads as TGTGCCAGCAGCGGGGGACAGGGGTGGTTGGATACGCAGTATTTT.